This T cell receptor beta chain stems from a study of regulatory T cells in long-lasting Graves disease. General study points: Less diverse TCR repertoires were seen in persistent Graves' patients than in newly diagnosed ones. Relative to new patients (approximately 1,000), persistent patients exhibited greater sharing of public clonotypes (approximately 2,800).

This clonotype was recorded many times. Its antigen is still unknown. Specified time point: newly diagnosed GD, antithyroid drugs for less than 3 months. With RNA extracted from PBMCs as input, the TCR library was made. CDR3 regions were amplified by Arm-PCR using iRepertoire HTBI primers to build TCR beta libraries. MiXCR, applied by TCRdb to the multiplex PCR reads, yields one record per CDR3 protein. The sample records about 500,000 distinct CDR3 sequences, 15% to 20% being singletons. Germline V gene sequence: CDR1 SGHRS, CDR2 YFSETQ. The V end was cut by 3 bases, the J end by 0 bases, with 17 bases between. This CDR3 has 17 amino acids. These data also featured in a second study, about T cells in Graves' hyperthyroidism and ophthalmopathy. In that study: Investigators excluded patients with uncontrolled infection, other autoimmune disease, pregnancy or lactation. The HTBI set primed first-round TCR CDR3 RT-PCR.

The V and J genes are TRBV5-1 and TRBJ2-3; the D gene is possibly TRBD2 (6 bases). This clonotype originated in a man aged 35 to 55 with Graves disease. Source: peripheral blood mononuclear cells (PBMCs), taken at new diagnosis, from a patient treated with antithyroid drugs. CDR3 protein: CASSSTSSRASTDTQYF. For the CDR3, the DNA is TGCGCCAGCAGCTCGACTAGTTCCCGCGCTAGCACAGATACGCAGTATTTT.